The present T cell receptor (beta chain) was sequenced within a study of blood T cell repertoires in COVID-19. Overall study context: Acute-phase and convalescent COVID-19 samples originated in the United States, Italy and Spain.

The CDR3 has 15 residues. The germline V gene encodes CDR1 SGHNT and CDR2 YYREEE (reference sequence). Trimming took 4 bases from V and 6 from J, leaving 17 bases between them. Source study methods: From reference gene primer amplification, estimates of nucleated cell counts were derived. Libraries were prepared by immunoSEQ multiplex PCR; TCRdb keeps only in-frame clonotypes and omits some of them. Clone size and the V and J calls come from that table; the DNA yielded D and trimming. In the table there are some 100,000 clones, 70% to 85% of which are singletons. The sample consisted of peripheral blood. This TCR came from a woman over 75 with active or convalescent COVID-19. The chain has TRBV5-4 and TRBJ2-1; D is uncertain. CDR3 sequence: CASSPSVQRGNEQFF. The CDR3 DNA is TGTGCCAGCAGCCCTTCGGTCCAGCGAGGCAATGAGCAGTTCTTC.